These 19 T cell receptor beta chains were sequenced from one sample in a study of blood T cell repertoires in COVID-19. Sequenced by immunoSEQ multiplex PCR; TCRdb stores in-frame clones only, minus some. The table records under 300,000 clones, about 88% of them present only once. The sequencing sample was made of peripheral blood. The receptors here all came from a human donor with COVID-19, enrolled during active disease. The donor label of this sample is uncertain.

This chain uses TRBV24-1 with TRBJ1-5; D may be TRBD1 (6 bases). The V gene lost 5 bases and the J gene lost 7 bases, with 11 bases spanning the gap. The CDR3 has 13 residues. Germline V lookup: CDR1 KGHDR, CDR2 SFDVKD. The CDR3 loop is CATSATGSQPQHF. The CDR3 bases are TGTGCCACCAGTGCGACAGGATCGCAGCCCCAGCATTTT.

CDR3 amino acids: CASSSTGAIEKLFF. The CDR3 region has the DNA TGTGCCAGCAGTTCGACAGGGGCCATTGAAAAACTGTTTTTT. J is TRBJ1-4 and V is TRBV28; 8 bases agree with TRBD1. The CDR3 extends over 14 amino acids. CDR1 and CDR2 (germline): MDHEN, SYDVKM. V gave up 4 bases and J gave up 7 bases; unmatched junction bases: 5.

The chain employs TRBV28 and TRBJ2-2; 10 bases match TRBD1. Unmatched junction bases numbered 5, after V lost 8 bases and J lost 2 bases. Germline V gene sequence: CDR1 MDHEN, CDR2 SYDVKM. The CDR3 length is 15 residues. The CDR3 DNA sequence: TGTGCCAGCGGAGGACAGGGGGTAAACACCGGGGAGCTGTTTTTT. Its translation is CASGGQGVNTGELFF.

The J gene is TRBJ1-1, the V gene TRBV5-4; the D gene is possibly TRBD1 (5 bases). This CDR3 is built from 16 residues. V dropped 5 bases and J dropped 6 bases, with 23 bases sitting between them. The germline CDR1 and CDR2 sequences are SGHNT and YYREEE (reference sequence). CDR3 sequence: CASSFPGGARGAEAFF. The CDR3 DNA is TGTGCCAGCAGTTTCCCAGGCGGGGCGAGGGGCGCTGAAGCTTTCTTT.

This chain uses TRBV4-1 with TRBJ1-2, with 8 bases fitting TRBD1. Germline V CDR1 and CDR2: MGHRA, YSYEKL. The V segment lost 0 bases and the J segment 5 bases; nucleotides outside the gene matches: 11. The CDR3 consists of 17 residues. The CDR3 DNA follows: TGCGCCAGCAGCCAAGAGGGGACAGGCAAAAATATTTATGGCTACACCTTC. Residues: CASSQEGTGKNIYGYTF.

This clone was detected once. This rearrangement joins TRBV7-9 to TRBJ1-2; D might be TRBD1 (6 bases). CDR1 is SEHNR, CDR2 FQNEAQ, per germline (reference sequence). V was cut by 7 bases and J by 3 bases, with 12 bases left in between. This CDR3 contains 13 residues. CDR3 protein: CASIVGTHYGYTF. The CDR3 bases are TGTGCCAGCATAGTTGGGACACACTATGGCTACACCTTC. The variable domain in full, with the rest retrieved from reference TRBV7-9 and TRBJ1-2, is DTGVSQNPRHKITKRGQNVTFRCDPISEHNRLYWYRQTLGQGPEFLTYFQNEAQLEKSRLLSDRFSAERPKGSFSTLEIQRTEQGDSAMYLCASIVGTHYGYTFGSGTRLTVV.

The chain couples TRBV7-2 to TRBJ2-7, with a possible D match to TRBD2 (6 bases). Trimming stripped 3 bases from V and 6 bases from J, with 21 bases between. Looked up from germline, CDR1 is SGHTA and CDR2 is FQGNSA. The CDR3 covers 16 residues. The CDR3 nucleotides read TGTGCCAGCAGCTTTGACGGTGGAGGGAGGAGGGTCGAGCAGTACTTC. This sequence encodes CASSFDGGGRRVEQYF.

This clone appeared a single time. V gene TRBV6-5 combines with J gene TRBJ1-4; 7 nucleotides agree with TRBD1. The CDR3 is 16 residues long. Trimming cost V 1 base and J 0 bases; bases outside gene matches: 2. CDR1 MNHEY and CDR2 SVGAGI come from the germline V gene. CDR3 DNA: TGTGCCAGCAGTTACTTCCAGGGGGCAACTAATGAAAAACTGTTTTTT. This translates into CASSYFQGATNEKLFF.

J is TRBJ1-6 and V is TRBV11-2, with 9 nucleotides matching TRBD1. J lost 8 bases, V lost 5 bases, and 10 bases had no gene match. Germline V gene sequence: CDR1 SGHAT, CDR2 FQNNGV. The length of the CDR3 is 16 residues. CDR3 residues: CASSPGTGILDSPLHF. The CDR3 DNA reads TGTGCCAGCAGCCCCGGGACAGGGATCTTGGATTCACCCCTCCACTTT.

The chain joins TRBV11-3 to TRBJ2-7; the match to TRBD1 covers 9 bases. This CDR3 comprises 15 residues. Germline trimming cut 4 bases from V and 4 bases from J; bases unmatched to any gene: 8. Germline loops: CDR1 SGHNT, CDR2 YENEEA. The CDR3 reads CASSSQGAQNYEQYF. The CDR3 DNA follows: TGTGCCAGCAGCTCACAGGGGGCGCAAAATTACGAGCAGTACTTC.

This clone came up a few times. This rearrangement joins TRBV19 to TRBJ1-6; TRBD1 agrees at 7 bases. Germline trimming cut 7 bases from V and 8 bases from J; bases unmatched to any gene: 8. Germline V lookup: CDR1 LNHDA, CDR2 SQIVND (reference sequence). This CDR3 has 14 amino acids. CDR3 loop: CASNPFRGDSPLHF. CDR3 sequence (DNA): TGTGCCAGTAACCCCTTCAGGGGGGATTCACCCCTCCACTTT.

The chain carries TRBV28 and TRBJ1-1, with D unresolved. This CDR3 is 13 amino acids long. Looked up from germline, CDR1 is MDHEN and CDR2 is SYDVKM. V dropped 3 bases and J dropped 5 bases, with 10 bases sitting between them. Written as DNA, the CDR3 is TGTGCCAGCAGTTTCGCGACACCGACTGAAGCTTTCTTT. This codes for CASSFATPTEAFF.

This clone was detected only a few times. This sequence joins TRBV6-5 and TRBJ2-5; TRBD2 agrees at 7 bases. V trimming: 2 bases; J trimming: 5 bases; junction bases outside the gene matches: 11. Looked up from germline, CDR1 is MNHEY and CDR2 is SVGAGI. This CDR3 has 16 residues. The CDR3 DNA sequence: TGTGCCAGCAGTTACCTTTGGGCGGGAGCAGGGGAGACCCAGTACTTC. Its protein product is CASSYLWAGAGETQYF.

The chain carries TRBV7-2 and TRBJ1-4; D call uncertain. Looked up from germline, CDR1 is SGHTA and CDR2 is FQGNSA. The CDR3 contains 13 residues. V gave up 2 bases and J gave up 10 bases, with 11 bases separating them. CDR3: CASSLNEAGKLFF. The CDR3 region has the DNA TGTGCCAGCAGCTTAAATGAGGCTGGAAAACTGTTTTTT.

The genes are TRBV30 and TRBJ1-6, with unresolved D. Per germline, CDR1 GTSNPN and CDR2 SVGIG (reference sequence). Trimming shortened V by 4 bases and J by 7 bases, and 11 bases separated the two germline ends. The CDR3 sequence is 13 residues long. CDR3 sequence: CAWTQMENSPLHF. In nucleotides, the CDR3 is TGTGCCTGGACGCAGATGGAGAATTCACCCCTCCACTTT. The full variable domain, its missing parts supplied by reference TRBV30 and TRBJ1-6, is SQTIHQWPATLVQPVGSPLSLECTVEGTSNPNLYWYRQAAGRGLQLLFYSVGIGQISSEVPQNLSASRPQDRQFILSSKKLLLSDSGFYLCAWTQMENSPLHFGNGTRLTVT.

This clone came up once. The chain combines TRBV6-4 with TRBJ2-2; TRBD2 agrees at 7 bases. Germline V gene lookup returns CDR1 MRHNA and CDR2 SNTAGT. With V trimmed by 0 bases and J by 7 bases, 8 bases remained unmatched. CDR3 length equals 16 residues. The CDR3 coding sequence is TGTGCCAGCAGTGACTCCCGGGGGAGGGCCGTCGGGGAGCTGTTTTTT. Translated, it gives CASSDSRGRAVGELFF.

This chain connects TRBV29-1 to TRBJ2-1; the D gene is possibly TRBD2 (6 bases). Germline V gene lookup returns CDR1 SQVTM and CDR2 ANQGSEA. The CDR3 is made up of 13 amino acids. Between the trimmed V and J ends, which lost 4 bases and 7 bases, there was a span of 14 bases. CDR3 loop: CSVALGAGNEQFF. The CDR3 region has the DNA TGCAGCGTTGCCTTAGGGGCGGGAAATGAGCAGTTCTTC.

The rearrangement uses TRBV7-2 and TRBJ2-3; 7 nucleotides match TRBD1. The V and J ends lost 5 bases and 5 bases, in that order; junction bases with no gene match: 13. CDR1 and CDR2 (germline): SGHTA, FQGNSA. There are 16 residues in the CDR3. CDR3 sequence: CASSPSGTGAVDTQYF. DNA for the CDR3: TGTGCCAGCAGCCCCTCTGGAACAGGGGCTGTAGATACGCAGTATTTT.

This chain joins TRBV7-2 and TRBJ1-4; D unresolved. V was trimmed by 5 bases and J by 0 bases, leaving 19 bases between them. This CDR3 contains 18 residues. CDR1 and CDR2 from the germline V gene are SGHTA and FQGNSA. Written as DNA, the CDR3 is TGTGCCAGCAGCCTCGGGAAGGGATACCTTGCAACTAATGAAAAACTGTTTTTT. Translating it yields CASSLGKGYLATNEKLFF.